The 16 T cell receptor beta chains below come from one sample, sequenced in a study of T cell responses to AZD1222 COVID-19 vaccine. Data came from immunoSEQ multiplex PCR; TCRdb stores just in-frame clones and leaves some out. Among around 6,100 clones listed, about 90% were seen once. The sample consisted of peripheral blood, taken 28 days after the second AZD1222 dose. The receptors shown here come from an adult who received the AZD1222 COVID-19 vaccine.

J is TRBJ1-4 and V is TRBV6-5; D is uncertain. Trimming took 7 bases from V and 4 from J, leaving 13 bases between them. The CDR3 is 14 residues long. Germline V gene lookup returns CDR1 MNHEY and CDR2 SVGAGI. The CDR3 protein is CASTTRSFNEKLFF. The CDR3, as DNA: TGTGCCAGCACAACCCGGAGCTTTAATGAAAAACTGTTTTTT.

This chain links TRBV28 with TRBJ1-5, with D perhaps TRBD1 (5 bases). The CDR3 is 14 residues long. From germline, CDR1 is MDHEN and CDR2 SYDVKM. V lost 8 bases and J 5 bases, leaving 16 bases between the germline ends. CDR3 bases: TGTGCCAGCTCCTCTGGGGGGTGGTATCAGCCCCAGCATTTT. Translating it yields CASSSGGWYQPQHF.

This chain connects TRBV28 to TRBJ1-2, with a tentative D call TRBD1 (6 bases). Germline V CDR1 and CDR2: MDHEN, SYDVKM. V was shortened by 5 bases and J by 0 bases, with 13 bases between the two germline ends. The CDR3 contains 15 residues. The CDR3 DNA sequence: TGTGCCAGCAGTCACAGGGCCCCAACTAACTATGGCTACACCTTC. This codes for CASSHRAPTNYGYTF.

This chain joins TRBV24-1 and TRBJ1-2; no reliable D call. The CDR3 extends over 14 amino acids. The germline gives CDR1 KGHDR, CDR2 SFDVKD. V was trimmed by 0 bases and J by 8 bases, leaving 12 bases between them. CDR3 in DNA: TGTGCCACCAGTGATTTGCAAGGGCAGGAGGGCTACACCTTC. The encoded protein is CATSDLQGQEGYTF.

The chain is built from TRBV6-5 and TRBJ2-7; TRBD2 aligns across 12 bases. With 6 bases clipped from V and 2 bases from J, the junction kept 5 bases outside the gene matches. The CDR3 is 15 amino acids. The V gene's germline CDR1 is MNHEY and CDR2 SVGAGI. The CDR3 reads CASSRGLAGTYEQYV. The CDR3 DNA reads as TGTGCCAGCAGCCGAGGACTAGCGGGAACCTACGAGCAGTACGTC.

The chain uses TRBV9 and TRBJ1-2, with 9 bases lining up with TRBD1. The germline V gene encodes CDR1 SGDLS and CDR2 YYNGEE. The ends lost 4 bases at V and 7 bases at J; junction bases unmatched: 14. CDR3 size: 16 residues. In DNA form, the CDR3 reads TGTGCCAGCAGCCCCCAACCGACCGGGACAGGGACTGGCTACACCTTC. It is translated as CASSPQPTGTGTGYTF.

In DNA, the CDR3 is TGTGCCAGCAGTTTTTGGACAGGGGAAGAAGGGGACAATCAGCCCCAGCATTTT. Translated: CASSFWTGEEGDNQPQHF. This chain links TRBV28 with TRBJ1-5, with 9 bases lining up with TRBD1. This CDR3 has 18 amino acids. Per germline, CDR1 MDHEN and CDR2 SYDVKM. The ends lost 3 bases at V and 3 bases at J; junction bases unmatched: 12.

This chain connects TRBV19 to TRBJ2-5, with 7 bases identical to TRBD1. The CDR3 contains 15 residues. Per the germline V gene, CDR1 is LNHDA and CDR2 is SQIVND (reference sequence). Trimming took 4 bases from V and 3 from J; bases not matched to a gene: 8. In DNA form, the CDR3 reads TGTGCCAGTAGTACAGGGGACAGTTCAGAAGAGACCCAGTACTTC. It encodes CASSTGDSSEETQYF.

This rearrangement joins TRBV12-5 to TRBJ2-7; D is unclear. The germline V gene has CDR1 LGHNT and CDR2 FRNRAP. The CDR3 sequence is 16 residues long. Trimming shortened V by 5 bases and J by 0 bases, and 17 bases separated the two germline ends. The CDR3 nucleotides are TGTGCTAGTGGTGTAAGGCCCCAACTTAGCTCCTACGAGCAGTACTTC. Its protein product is CASGVRPQLSSYEQYF.

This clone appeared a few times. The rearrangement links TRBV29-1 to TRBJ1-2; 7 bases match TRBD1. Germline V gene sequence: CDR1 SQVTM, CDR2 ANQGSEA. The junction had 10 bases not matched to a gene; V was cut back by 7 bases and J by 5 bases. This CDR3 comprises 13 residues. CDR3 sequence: CSAGTEQQYGYTF. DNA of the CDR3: TGCAGCGCCGGGACAGAGCAGCAGTATGGCTACACCTTC.

CDR3 in DNA: TGCGCCAGCAGCGTTCAGGGTAGCGGGGAGCTGTTTTTT. This codes for CASSVQGSGELFF. V is TRBV5-1 and J is TRBJ2-2; tentative D call: TRBD1 (5 bases). The ends were cut back, 4 bases at V and 7 bases at J, with 11 bases in the middle. The CDR3 extends over 13 amino acids. Germline V CDR1 and CDR2: SGHRS, YFSETQ. The whole variable domain, filled in from reference TRBV5-1 and TRBJ2-2, reads KAGVTQTPRYLIKTRGQQVTLSCSPISGHRSVSWYQQTPGQGLQFLFEYFSETQRNKGNFPGRFSGRQFSNSRSEMNVSTLELGDSALYLCASSVQGSGELFFGEGSRLTVL.

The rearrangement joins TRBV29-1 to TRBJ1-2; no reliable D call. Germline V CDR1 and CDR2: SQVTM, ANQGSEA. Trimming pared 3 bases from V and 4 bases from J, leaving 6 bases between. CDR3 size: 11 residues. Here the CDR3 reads CSVEFSYGYTF. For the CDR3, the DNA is TGCAGCGTTGAGTTCTCCTATGGCTACACCTTC.

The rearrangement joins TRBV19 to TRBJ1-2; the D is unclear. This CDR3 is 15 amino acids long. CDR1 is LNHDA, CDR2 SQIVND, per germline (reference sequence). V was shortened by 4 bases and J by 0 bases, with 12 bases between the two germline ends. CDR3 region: CASSRVRLANYGYTF. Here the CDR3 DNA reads TGTGCCAGTAGTAGAGTCAGACTAGCTAACTATGGCTACACCTTC.

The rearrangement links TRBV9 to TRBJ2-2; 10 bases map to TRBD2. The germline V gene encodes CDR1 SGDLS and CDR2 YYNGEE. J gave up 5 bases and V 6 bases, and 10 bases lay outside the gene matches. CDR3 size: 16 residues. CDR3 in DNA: TGTGCCAGCACGCAGAGCGGGAGGGCTGGGACCGGGGAGCTGTTTTTT. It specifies CASTQSGRAGTGELFF.

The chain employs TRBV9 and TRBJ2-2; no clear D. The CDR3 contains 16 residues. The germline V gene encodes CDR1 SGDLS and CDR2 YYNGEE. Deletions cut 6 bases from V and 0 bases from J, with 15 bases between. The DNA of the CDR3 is TGTGCCAGCACGGCACTGGCCGGAGCGAACACCGGGGAGCTGTTTTTT. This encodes CASTALAGANTGELFF. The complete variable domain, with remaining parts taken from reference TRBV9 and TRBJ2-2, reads DSGVTQTPKHLITATGQRVTLRCSPRSGDLSVYWYQQSLDQGLQFLIQYYNGEERAKGNILERFSAQQFPDLHSELNLSSLELGDSALYFCASTALAGANTGELFFGEGSRLTVL.

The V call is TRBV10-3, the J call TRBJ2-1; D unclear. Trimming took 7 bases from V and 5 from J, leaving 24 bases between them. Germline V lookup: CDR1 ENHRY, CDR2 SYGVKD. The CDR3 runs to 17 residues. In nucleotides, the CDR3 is TGTGCCATCAAGGAACCCTACAAGACCAGCCGTGACAATGAGCAGTTCTTC. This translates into CAIKEPYKTSRDNEQFF.